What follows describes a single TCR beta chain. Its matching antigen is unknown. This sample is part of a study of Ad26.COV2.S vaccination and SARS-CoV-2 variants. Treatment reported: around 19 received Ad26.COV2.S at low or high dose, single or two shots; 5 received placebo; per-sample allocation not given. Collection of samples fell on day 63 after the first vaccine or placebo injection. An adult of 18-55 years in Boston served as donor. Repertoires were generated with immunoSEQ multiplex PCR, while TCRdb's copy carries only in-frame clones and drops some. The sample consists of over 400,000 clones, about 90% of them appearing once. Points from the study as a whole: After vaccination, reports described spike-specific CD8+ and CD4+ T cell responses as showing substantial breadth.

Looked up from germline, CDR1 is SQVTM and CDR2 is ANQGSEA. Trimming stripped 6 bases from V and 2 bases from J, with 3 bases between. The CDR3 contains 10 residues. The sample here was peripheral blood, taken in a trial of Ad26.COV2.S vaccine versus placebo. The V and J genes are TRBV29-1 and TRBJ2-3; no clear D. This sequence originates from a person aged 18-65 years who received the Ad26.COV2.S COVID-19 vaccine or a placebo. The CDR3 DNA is TGCAGCGTAGACACAGATACGCAGTATTTT. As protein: CSVDTDTQYF.